One sample yielded the 12 T cell receptor beta chains listed below, sequenced in a study of T cell responses to AZD1222 COVID-19 vaccine. Clones were read by immunoSEQ multiplex PCR, and TCRdb kept only the in-frame ones, dropping some. The sample consists of approximately 130,000 clones, more than 85% of them appearing once. The starting material was peripheral blood, obtained on day 0 of AZD1222 vaccination. These receptors originate from an adult in good health.

This chain links TRBV6-5 with TRBJ1-2, with D possibly matching TRBD1 (6 bases). Germline-derived CDR1 and CDR2 are MNHEY and SVGAGI. Between the trimmed V and J ends, which lost 6 bases and 6 bases, there was a span of 17 bases. The CDR3 runs to 14 residues. CDR3: CASSPDRSGNGYTF. CDR3 in DNA: TGTGCCAGCAGCCCCGACAGGTCGGGGAATGGCTACACCTTC.

V and J are TRBV15 and TRBJ2-3, with D tentatively TRBD2 (6 bases). The ends were cut back, 1 base at V and 7 bases at J, with 12 bases in the middle. The CDR3 runs 14 residues. The germline V gene has CDR1 LNHNV and CDR2 YYDKDF (reference sequence). The DNA of the CDR3 is TGTGCCACCAGCAGAGGGACTAACCAGAATACGCAGTATTTT. Translating it yields CATSRGTNQNTQYF.

Comments on this clone: Other DNA sequences in the sample encode the same CDR3. This chain joins TRBV4-3 and TRBJ2-6; D gene uncertain. The V gene lost 0 bases and the J gene lost 0 bases, with 12 bases spanning the gap. The germline gives CDR1 LGHNA, CDR2 YSLEER. The CDR3 has 18 amino acids. CDR3 in amino acids: CASSQDRASSSGANVLTF. The CDR3 DNA reads as TGCGCCAGCAGCCAAGATAGGGCCAGCAGCTCTGGGGCCAACGTCCTGACTTTC.

The chain joins TRBV7-2 to TRBJ2-3; D call uncertain. The CDR3 covers 14 residues. Germline CDR1 reads SGHTA; CDR2 reads FQGNSA. Trimming stripped 3 bases from V and 7 bases from J, with 14 bases between. CDR3 DNA sequence: TGTGCCAGCAGCTTGCAGAATAGCATCAATACGCAGTATTTT. Amino acid sequence: CASSLQNSINTQYF.

This clone was observed a single time. The chain links TRBV5-4 to TRBJ2-1; D may be TRBD2 (6 bases). This CDR3 region has 14 residues. CDR1 SGHNT and CDR2 YYREEE come from the germline V gene (reference sequence). V was trimmed by 2 bases and J by 7 bases, leaving 13 bases between them. Here the CDR3 DNA reads TGTGCCAGCAGCTTTGGGCTAGGGACTAATGAGCAGTTCTTC. It yields the protein CASSFGLGTNEQFF.

The chain employs TRBV30 and TRBJ2-1, with 15 bases fitting TRBD2. Unmatched junction bases numbered 4, after V lost 3 bases and J lost 7 bases. Germline CDR1 is GTSNPN and CDR2 is SVGIG (reference sequence). The CDR3 consists of 15 residues. The CDR3 spells CAWSVGTSGRNEQFF. The CDR3 nucleotides read TGTGCCTGGAGCGTGGGGACTAGCGGGAGGAATGAGCAGTTCTTC.

This chain connects TRBV27 to TRBJ1-1; D is unresolved. CDR3 size: 13 residues. The germline V gene encodes CDR1 MNHEY and CDR2 SMNVEV (reference sequence). V was shortened by 6 bases and J by 1 base, with 9 bases between the two germline ends. The CDR3 sequence is CASSQSGNTEAFF. The DNA of the CDR3 is TGTGCCAGCAGCCAGTCGGGGAACACTGAAGCTTTCTTT.

V gene TRBV14 combines with J gene TRBJ1-3; D is perhaps TRBD1 (5 bases). CDR1 is SGHDN, CDR2 FVKESK, per germline. Between the trimmed V and J ends, which lost 2 bases and 2 bases, there was a span of 10 bases. The CDR3 extends over 15 amino acids. CDR3 sequence: CASSQLGLPGNTIYF. In DNA, the CDR3 is TGTGCCAGCAGCCAATTGGGGCTTCCTGGAAACACCATATATTTT.

This chain connects TRBV5-8 to TRBJ1-2, with a weak D call TRBD1 (5 bases). Trimming removed 0 bases from V and 10 bases from J, with 7 bases in between. CDR3 length: 11 residues. Germline CDR1 SGHTS, CDR2 YDEGEE. Here the CDR3 DNA reads TGTGCCAGCAGCTTGGGCAGGGCCTACACCTTC. Translated: CASSLGRAYTF.

V gene TRBV7-3 combines with J gene TRBJ1-1, with TRBD1 as a possible D gene (6 bases). The CDR3 contains 16 residues. The germline CDR1 and CDR2 sequences are SGHTA and FQGTGA. Trimming removed 5 bases at V and 3 bases at J, with 19 bases between. The CDR3 sequence is CASSGPRTGRDTEAFF. The CDR3 DNA follows: TGTGCCAGCAGCGGTCCCCGAACAGGGAGGGACACTGAAGCTTTCTTT.

This rearrangement joins TRBV7-8 to TRBJ2-1; 11 positions match TRBD2. Trimming took 4 bases from V and 6 from J; bases not matched to a gene: 2. CDR1 SGHVS and CDR2 FQNEAQ come from the germline V gene. The CDR3 is made up of 14 amino acids. The CDR3 spells CASSSGTSGNEQFF. CDR3 nucleotides: TGTGCCAGCAGCTCCGGGACTAGCGGCAATGAGCAGTTCTTC.

This rearrangement joins TRBV30 to TRBJ2-7; D possibly corresponds to TRBD2 (6 bases). Trimming cost V 3 bases and J 5 bases, with 26 bases left between them. Germline-derived CDR1 and CDR2 are GTSNPN and SVGIG (reference sequence). This CDR3 is 17 amino acids long. The CDR3 loop reads CAWRLDLAVGGSHEQYF. In DNA, the CDR3 is TGTGCCTGGAGACTAGATCTTGCCGTGGGAGGATCCCACGAGCAGTACTTC.